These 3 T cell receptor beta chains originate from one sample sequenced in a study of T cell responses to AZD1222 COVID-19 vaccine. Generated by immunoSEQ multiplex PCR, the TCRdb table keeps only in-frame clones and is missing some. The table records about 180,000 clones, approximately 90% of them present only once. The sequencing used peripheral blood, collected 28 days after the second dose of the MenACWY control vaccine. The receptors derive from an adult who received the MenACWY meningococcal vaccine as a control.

CDR3 in DNA: TGTGCCTGGACGTTGCGGGGGGATCAGCCCCAGCATTTT. Translating it yields CAWTLRGDQPQHF. The chain carries TRBV30 and TRBJ1-5; D may be TRBD1 (5 bases). V was trimmed by 4 bases and J by 5 bases, leaving 12 bases between them. There are 13 residues in the CDR3. The germline V gene has CDR1 GTSNPN and CDR2 SVGIG (reference sequence).

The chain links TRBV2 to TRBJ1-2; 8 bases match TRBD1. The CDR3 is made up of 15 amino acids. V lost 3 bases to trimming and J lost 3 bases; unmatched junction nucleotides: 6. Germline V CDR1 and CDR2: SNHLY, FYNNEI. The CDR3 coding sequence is TGTGCCAGCAGTGACTGGGGACAGGATGACTATGGCTACACCTTC. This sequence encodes CASSDWGQDDYGYTF. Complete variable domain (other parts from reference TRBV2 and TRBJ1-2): EPEVTQTPSHQVTQMGQEVILRCVPISNHLYFYWYRQILGQKVEFLVSFYNNEISEKSEIFDDQFSVERPDGSNFTLKIRSTKLEDSAMYFCASSDWGQDDYGYTFGSGTRLTVV.

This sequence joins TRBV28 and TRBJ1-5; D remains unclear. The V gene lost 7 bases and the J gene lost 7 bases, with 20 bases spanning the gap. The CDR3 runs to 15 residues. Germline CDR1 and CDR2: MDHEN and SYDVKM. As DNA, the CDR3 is TGTGCCAGCATGTCCGGCACCCCGAGGAGCCAGCCCCAGCATTTT. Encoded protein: CASMSGTPRSQPQHF. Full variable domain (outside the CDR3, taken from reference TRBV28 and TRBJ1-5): DVKVTQSSRYLVKRTGEKVFLECVQDMDHENMFWYRQDPGLGLRLIYFSYDVKMKEKGDIPEGYSVSREKKERFSLILESASTNQTSMYLCASMSGTPRSQPQHFGDGTRLSIL.